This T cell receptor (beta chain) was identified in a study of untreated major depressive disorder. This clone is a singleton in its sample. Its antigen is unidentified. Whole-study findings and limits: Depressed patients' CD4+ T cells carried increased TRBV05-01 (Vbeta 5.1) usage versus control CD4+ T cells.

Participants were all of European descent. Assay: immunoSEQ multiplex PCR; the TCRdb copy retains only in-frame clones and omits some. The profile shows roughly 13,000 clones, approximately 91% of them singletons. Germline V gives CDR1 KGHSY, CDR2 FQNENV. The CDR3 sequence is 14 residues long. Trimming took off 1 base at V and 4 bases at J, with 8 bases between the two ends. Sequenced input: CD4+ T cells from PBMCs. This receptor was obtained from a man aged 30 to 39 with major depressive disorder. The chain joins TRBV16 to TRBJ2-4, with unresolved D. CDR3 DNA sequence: TGTGCCAGCAGCCAATGGCACTCTAAAAACATTCAGTACTTC. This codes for CASSQWHSKNIQYF.